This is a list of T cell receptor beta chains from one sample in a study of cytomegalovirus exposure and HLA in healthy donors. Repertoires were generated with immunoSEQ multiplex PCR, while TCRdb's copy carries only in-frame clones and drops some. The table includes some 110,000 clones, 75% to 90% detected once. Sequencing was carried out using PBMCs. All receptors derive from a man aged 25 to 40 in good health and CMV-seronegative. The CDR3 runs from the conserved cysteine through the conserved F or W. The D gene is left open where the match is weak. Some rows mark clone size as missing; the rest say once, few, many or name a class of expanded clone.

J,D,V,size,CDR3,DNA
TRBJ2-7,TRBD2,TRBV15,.,CATSIGGDRSYEQYF,TGTGCCACCAGCATCGGGGGGGACCGCTCCTACGAGCAGTACTTC
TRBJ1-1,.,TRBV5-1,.,CASSPVGEAGATEAFF,TGCGCCAGCAGCCCGGTGGGGGAGGCGGGAGCAACTGAAGCTTTCTTT
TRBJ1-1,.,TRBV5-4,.,CASSLGRETAEAFF,TGTGCCAGCAGCTTGGGTAGGGAGACCGCTGAAGCTTTCTTT
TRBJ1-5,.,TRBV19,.,CASSRARGRVNQPQHF,TGTGCCAGTAGTAGGGCCCGAGGGCGGGTCAATCAGCCCCAGCATTTT
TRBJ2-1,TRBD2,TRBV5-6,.,CASSFLRGGGNEQFF,TGTGCCAGCAGCTTCCTTCGGGGGGGCGGGAATGAGCAGTTCTTC
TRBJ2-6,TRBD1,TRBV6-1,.,CASSEVGQGAGGANGLTF,TGTGCCAGCAGTGAAGTAGGACAGGGGGCTGGTGGGGCCAACGGCCTGACTTTC
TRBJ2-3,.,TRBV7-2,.,CASSSDRDFRTDTQYF,TGTGCCAGCAGCTCCGACCGGGACTTCCGCACAGATACGCAGTATTTT
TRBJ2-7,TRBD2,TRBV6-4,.,CASSSTSDSSYEQYF,TGTGCCAGCAGTTCAACTAGCGATTCCTCCTACGAGCAGTACTTC
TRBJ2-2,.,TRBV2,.,CASSDSSGELFF,TGTGCCAGCAGTGATTCATCCGGGGAGCTGTTTTTT
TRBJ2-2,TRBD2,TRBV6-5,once,CASSLGGGTGELFF,TGTGCCAGCAGTCTGGGGGGGGGCACCGGGGAGCTGTTTTTT
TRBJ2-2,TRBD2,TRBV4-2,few,CASSQEPSGDDTGELFF,TGTGCCAGCAGCCAAGAACCTAGCGGGGATGACACCGGGGAGCTGTTTTTT
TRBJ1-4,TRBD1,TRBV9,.,CASSVGTGVNEKLFF,TGTGCCAGCAGCGTGGGGACAGGGGTTAATGAAAAACTGTTTTTT
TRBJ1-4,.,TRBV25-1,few,CASSDQGGDEKLFF,TGTGCCAGCAGTGACCAGGGTGGAGATGAAAAACTGTTTTTT
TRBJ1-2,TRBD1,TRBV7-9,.,CASSLAQTGGSGYTF,TGTGCCAGCAGCTTAGCCCAAACAGGGGGCTCTGGCTACACCTTC
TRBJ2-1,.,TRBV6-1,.,CASSSVRDRFF,TGTGCCAGCAGTAGCGTCCGAGATCGGTTCTTC
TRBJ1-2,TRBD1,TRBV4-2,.,CASSQLIGTVYGYTF,TGTGCCAGCAGCCAGCTAATCGGGACAGTCTATGGCTACACCTTC
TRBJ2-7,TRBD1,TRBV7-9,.,CASSPGDRASHEQYF,TGTGCCAGCAGCCCCGGGGACAGGGCCTCACACGAGCAGTACTTC
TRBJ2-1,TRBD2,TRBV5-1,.,CASSWTLAGGHNEQFF,TGCGCCAGCAGCTGGACGCTAGCGGGGGGCCACAATGAGCAGTTCTTC
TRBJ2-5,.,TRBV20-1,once,CSARLVPNQYF,TGCAGTGCTAGGCTGGTGCCTAACCAGTACTTC
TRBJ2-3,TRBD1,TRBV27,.,CASSFLRTGTTDTQYF,TGTGCCAGCAGTTTCCTTAGGACAGGCACCACAGATACGCAGTATTTT
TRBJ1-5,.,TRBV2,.,CASSDGSQPQHF,TGTGCCAGCAGTGATGGTAGCCAGCCCCAGCATTTT
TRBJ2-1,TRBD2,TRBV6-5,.,CASRAWTGGLNEQFF,TGTGCCAGCAGGGCCTGGACGGGGGGGCTGAATGAGCAGTTCTTC
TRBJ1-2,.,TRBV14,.,CASSQQTNYGYTF,TGTGCCAGCAGCCAACAGACTAACTATGGCTACACCTTC
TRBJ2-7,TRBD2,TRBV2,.,CASSRLAGGIYEQYF,TGTGCCAGCAGCCGACTAGCGGGGGGGATCTACGAGCAGTACTTC
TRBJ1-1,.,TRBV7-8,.,CASSSIGHMNTEAFF,TGTGCCAGCAGTTCCATCGGACATATGAACACTGAAGCTTTCTTT
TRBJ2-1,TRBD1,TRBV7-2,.,CASSTTGTGVWQFF,TGTGCCAGCAGCACGACCGGGACAGGGGTATGGCAGTTCTTC
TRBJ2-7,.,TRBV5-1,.,CASSLDGGTITYEQYF,TGCGCCAGCTCTCTGGACGGGGGGACAATTACCTACGAGCAGTACTTC
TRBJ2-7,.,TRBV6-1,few,CASSEAGPYEQYF,TGTGCCAGCAGTGAAGCTGGGCCCTACGAGCAGTACTTC
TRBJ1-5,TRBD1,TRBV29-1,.,CSVEGGQGVDTQHF,TGCAGCGTTGAAGGCGGACAGGGAGTAGATACGCAGCATTTT
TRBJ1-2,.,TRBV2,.,CASSELGNPRDYGYTF,TGTGCCAGCAGTGAACTCGGAAACCCGAGGGACTATGGCTACACCTTC
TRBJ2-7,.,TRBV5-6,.,CASSPLGSQNYEQYF,TGTGCCAGCAGCCCTCTAGGATCACAAAATTACGAGCAGTACTTC
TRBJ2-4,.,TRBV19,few,CASSIGINIQYF,TGTGCCAGTAGTATCGGGATCAACATTCAGTACTTC
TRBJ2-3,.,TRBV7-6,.,CASSQPGSTDTQYF,TGTGCCAGCAGCCAACCGGGTAGCACAGATACGCAGTATTTT
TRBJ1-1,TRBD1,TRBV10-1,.,CASSEGQGYTEAFF,TGCGCCAGCAGTGAAGGACAGGGGTACACTGAAGCTTTCTTT
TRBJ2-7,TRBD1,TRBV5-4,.,CASSFVGTDSPQYF,TGTGCCAGCAGCTTCGTAGGGACAGACAGCCCTCAGTACTTC
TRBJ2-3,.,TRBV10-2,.,CASSEVIGGTDTQYF,TGCGCCAGCAGTGAGGTGATAGGGGGCACAGATACGCAGTATTTT
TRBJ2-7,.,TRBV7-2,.,CASSLYSTYEQYF,TGTGCCAGCAGCTTGTACAGCACCTACGAGCAGTACTTC
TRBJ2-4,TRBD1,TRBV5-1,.,CASSEGQGFKNIQYF,TGCGCCAGCAGCGAGGGACAGGGATTCAAAAACATTCAGTACTTC
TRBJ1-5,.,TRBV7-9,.,CSSSLFPADSNQPQHF,TGTTCCAGCAGCTTATTTCCCGCGGATAGCAATCAGCCCCAGCATTTT
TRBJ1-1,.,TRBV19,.,CASSFGVNHLNTEAFF,TGTGCCAGTAGTTTCGGAGTTAATCACCTAAACACTGAAGCTTTCTTT
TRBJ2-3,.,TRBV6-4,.,CASSDVGGTDTQYF,TGTGCCAGCAGTGATGTCGGGGGAACAGATACGCAGTATTTT
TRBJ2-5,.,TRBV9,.,CASSTHAKETQYF,TGTGCCAGCAGCACCCACGCGAAAGAGACCCAGTACTTC
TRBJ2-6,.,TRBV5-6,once,CASSIGPGGKAGANGLTF,TGTGCCAGCAGCATTGGGCCAGGGGGGAAGGCTGGGGCCAACGGCCTGACTTTC
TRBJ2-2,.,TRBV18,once,CASSRGINTGELFF,TGTGCCAGCTCACGAGGGATCAACACCGGGGAGCTGTTTTTT
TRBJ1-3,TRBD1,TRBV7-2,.,CASSLGQGAGNTIYF,TGTGCCAGCAGCTTAGGACAGGGGGCAGGAAACACCATATATTTT
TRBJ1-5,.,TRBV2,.,CASAVGVGPQHF,TGTGCCAGCGCGGTCGGGGTAGGGCCCCAGCATTTT
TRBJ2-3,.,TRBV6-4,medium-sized,CASSETGSTDTQYF,TGTGCCAGCAGTGAAACAGGGTCCACAGATACGCAGTATTTT
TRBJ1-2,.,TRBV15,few,CATSDGNSGGYTF,TGTGCCACCAGCGACGGGAACAGCGGGGGCTACACCTTC
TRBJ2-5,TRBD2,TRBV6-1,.,CASSGTSGGGHQETQYF,TGTGCCAGCAGTGGGACTAGCGGGGGGGGACACCAAGAGACCCAGTACTTC
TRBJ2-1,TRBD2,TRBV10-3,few,CAIGTGGPYNEQFF,TGTGCCATCGGGACGGGGGGGCCCTACAATGAGCAGTTCTTC
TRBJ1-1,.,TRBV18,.,CASSPLGGGDEAFF,TGTGCCAGCTCACCACTGGGAGGAGGGGACGAAGCTTTCTTT
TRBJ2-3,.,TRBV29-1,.,CSVVRLSYTDTQYF,TGCAGCGTTGTGCGGCTTTCCTACACAGATACGCAGTATTTT
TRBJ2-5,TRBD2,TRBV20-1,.,CSRAGGETQYF,TGCAGTCGGGCCGGGGGGGAGACCCAGTACTTC
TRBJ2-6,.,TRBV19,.,CASSLFGRSSGANGLTF,TGTGCCAGTAGTCTGTTCGGGCGGAGCTCTGGGGCCAACGGCCTGACTTTC
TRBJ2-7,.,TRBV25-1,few,CASSFTSDGAYEQYF,TGTGCCAGCAGTTTCACTTCGGACGGGGCCTACGAGCAGTACTTC
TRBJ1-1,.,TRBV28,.,CASIPPHSAEAFF,TGTGCCAGCATTCCCCCCCACAGTGCTGAAGCTTTCTTT
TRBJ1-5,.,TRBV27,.,CASSLLSSNQPQHF,TGTGCCAGCAGTTTACTCTCTAGCAATCAGCCCCAGCATTTT
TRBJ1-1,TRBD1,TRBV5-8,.,CASSFGQGDTEAFF,TGTGCCAGCAGCTTCGGACAGGGGGACACTGAAGCTTTCTTT
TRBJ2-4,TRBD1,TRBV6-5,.,CASLPGTGGNSQYF,TGTGCCAGCCTACCCGGGACAGGAGGGAACAGTCAGTACTTC
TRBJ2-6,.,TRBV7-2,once,CASSSKGTGANGLTF,TGTGCCAGCAGTAGTAAGGGAACTGGGGCCAACGGCCTGACTTTC